The 12 T cell receptor beta chains given below trace back to one sample, sequenced in a study of T-cell memory formation after mild COVID-19. MiXCR, applied by TCRdb to the 5' RACE reads, yields one record per CDR3 protein. The table has around 500,000 distinct CDR3 sequences, 18% seen once; the top ten hold roughly an eighth. The sequenced sample consisted of PBMCs or a T cell subset sorted from them (not recorded which). Every receptor here comes from an adult woman who had mild COVID-19 (a few samples of this study predate the infection). Cell type and time point are not known.

The chain employs TRBV6-6 and TRBJ1-1, with 11 nucleotides matching TRBD1. Trimming removed 5 bases from V and 1 base from J; junction bases left unmatched: 3. Germline V CDR1 and CDR2: MNHNY, SVGAGI (reference sequence). CDR3 length: 15 amino acids. CDR3: CASSGQGARNTEAFF. Written as DNA, the CDR3 is TGTGCCAGCAGTGGACAGGGGGCTCGGAACACTGAAGCTTTCTTT.

The V and J genes are TRBV5-1 and TRBJ2-3; 7 bases line up with TRBD2. V lost 4 bases, J lost 1 base, and 9 bases stayed unmatched. CDR1 and CDR2 (germline): SGHRS, YFSETQ. CDR3 size: 16 residues. The CDR3 coding sequence is TGCGCCAGCAGCCTCCAAGGGGCGGGGGGCACAGATACGCAGTATTTT. It is translated as CASSLQGAGGTDTQYF.

The V and J genes are TRBV7-6 and TRBJ2-3; 13 bases fit TRBD2. In germline, CDR1 is SGHVS, CDR2 FNYEAQ. This CDR3 region has 17 residues. The V and J ends lost 4 bases and 2 bases, in that order; junction bases with no gene match: 6. CDR3: CASSYGTSGAYTDTQYF. In DNA form, the CDR3 reads TGTGCCAGCAGCTACGGGACTAGCGGGGCCTACACAGATACGCAGTATTTT.

The chain recombines TRBV7-2 with TRBJ2-1; maybe TRBD1 (5 bases). V lost 8 bases and J 6 bases, leaving 8 bases between the germline ends. The CDR3 runs to 11 residues. The germline CDR1 and CDR2 sequences are SGHTA and FQGNSA. CDR3 coding DNA: TGTGCCAGCGCTAGGGGCAATGAGCAGTTCTTC. This translates into CASARGNEQFF.

The gene calls are TRBV7-3 and TRBJ2-1; 12 bases fit TRBD2. Looked up from germline, CDR1 is SGHTA and CDR2 is FQGTGA. CDR3 length equals 16 residues. V lost 4 bases, J lost 0 bases, and 1 base stayed unmatched. The chain's CDR3 is CASSWTSGISYNEQFF. The CDR3 DNA reads as TGTGCCAGCAGCTGGACTAGCGGGATCTCCTACAATGAGCAGTTCTTC. Filled out from reference TRBV7-3 and TRBJ2-1, the complete variable domain reads GAGVSQTPSNKVTEKGKYVELRCDPISGHTALYWYRQSLGQGPEFLIYFQGTGAADDSGLPNDRFFAVRPEGSVSTLKIQRTERGDSAVYLCASSWTSGISYNEQFFGPGTRLTVL.

In this sample, this clonotype turned up a few times. J is TRBJ1-2 and V is TRBV19; no clear D. The CDR3 is 12 residues long. CDR1 and CDR2 (germline): LNHDA, SQIVND (reference sequence). V was shortened by 8 bases and J by 4 bases, with 11 bases between the two germline ends. The CDR3 loop is CASVSTVYGYTF. CDR3 in DNA: TGTGCCAGTGTTTCGACCGTCTATGGCTACACCTTC.

This clonotype was observed many times. The rearrangement uses TRBV12-3 or TRBV12-4 and TRBJ2-3, with D perhaps TRBD2 (5 bases). V dropped 6 bases and J dropped 0 bases, with 19 bases sitting between them. CDR3 length equals 17 residues. CDR3 bases: TGTGCCAGCAGATCATACCCGGGAACGCCTAGCACAGATACGCAGTATTTT. The encoded protein is CASRSYPGTPSTDTQYF.

This clonotype turned up a few times. The V gene is TRBV11-2, the J gene TRBJ2-7; D possibly corresponds to TRBD2 (5 bases). Germline CDR1 is SGHAT and CDR2 is FQNNGV. V was clipped by 4 bases and J by 2 bases, with 9 bases between them. The CDR3 has 13 residues. CDR3 sequence reads: CASSSGSAYEQYF. In nucleotides, the CDR3 is TGTGCCAGCAGCTCAGGTAGCGCCTACGAGCAGTACTTC.

DNA for the CDR3: TGCGCCAGCAGTCAACCCAGGCAGGACGGAACTTACTATGGCTACACCTTC. It is translated as CASSQPRQDGTYYGYTF. The gene calls are TRBV23-1 and TRBJ1-2; no reliable D call. TRBV23-1 is an ORF, with its function uncertain. This CDR3 has 17 residues. Trimming stripped 2 bases from V and 3 bases from J, with 19 bases between.

This clonotype has a handful of counts. This chain links TRBV5-1 with TRBJ2-7; tentative D call: TRBD2 (5 bases). The V end lost 3 bases, the J end lost 6 bases, and 10 bases lay between the germline ends. CDR1 and CDR2 (germline): SGHRS, YFSETQ. CDR3 length: 12 amino acids. CDR3 loop: CASSSLVGEQYF. The DNA of the CDR3 is TGCGCCAGCAGCTCACTAGTTGGCGAGCAGTACTTC.

The chain has TRBV12-3 or TRBV12-4 and TRBJ2-1, with D hard to call. Trimming left V 5 bases short and J 7 bases short, with 9 bases between. The CDR3 totals 12 residues. In nucleotides, the CDR3 is TGTGCCAGCAGTCACGAGAGTAATGAGCAGTTCTTC. It encodes CASSHESNEQFF.

The chain is built from TRBV4-3 and TRBJ2-2; 7 bases align to TRBD1. V lost 1 base, J lost 2 bases, and 13 bases stayed unmatched. This CDR3 is 19 amino acids long. CDR1 is LGHNA, CDR2 YSLEER, per germline. The CDR3 reads CASSQGTSGTDGNTGELFF. The CDR3 DNA reads TGCGCCAGCAGCCAAGGGACCTCCGGGACAGACGGAAACACCGGGGAGCTGTTTTTT.